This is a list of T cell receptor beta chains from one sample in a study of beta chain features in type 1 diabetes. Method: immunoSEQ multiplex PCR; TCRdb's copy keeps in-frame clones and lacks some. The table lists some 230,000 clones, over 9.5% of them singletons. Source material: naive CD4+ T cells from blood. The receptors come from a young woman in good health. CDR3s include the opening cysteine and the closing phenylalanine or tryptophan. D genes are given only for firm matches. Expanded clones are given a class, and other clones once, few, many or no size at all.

CASSPQAAGGYNEQFF,TGTGCCAGTAGTCCCCAGGCAGCGGGAGGATACAATGAGCAGTTCTTC,few,TRBJ2-1,TRBD2,TRBV19
CAWRVRQRNTGELFF,TGTGCCTGGAGGGTTAGACAGAGGAACACCGGGGAGCTGTTTTTT,NA,TRBJ2-2,NA,TRBV30
CASSEAGYEQYF,TGTGCCAGCAGTGAAGCCGGTTACGAGCAGTACTTC,NA,TRBJ2-7,NA,TRBV6-1
CASSPGTGEKLFF,TGTGCCAGTAGTCCCGGTACCGGGGAAAAACTGTTTTTT,NA,TRBJ1-4,NA,TRBV19
CASSNGGVSTDTQYF,TGCGCCAGCAGCAACGGGGGAGTGAGCACAGATACGCAGTATTTT,NA,TRBJ2-3,NA,TRBV5-1
CASSKGTEAEAFF,TGTGCCAGCAGCAAAGGGACAGAGGCCGAAGCTTTCTTT,few,TRBJ1-1,TRBD1,TRBV11-3
CASSLRLAGQTQYF,TGTGCCAGCAGCTTAAGGCTAGCTGGGCAGACCCAGTACTTC,few,TRBJ2-5,NA,TRBV7-2
CASSLRDRAYEQYF,TGTGCCAGCAGTCTCCGGGACAGGGCCTACGAGCAGTACTTC,NA,TRBJ2-7,TRBD1,TRBV6-6
CASSSKKYGAKNIQYF,TGTGCCAGCAGCTCTAAAAAATACGGAGCCAAAAACATTCAGTACTTC,few,TRBJ2-4,NA,TRBV5-4
CASSYSIARVGETQYF,TGTGCCAGCAGTTACTCGATCGCCAGGGTGGGGGAGACCCAGTACTTC,NA,TRBJ2-5,NA,TRBV6-5
CASSSGSYNEQFF,TGTGCCAGCAGCTCCGGGTCCTACAATGAGCAGTTCTTC,few,TRBJ2-1,NA,TRBV7-3
CASRAGNRGHEKLFF,TGTGCCAGCAGGGCCGGAAACAGGGGGCATGAAAAACTGTTTTTT,few,TRBJ1-4,TRBD1,TRBV7-9
CAWSPGGEETQYF,TGTGCCTGGAGCCCCGGGGGGGAGGAGACCCAGTACTTC,NA,TRBJ2-5,TRBD2,TRBV30
CASSFGTGVEKLFF,TGTGCCAGCAGCTTCGGGACAGGGGTTGAAAAACTGTTTTTT,NA,TRBJ1-4,TRBD1,TRBV7-9
CASSGRDRNTGELFF,TGCGCCAGCAGCGGCCGGGACAGGAACACCGGGGAGCTGTTTTTT,few,TRBJ2-2,TRBD1,TRBV5-1
CASSLLVGNYGYTF,TGCGCCAGCAGCTTGCTGGTTGGCAACTATGGCTACACCTTC,NA,TRBJ1-2,NA,TRBV5-1
CASSETGPYEQYF,TGTGCCAGTAGTGAGACAGGCCCCTACGAGCAGTACTTC,NA,TRBJ2-7,NA,TRBV19
CASSLLRRGLSYNEQFF,TGTGCCAGCAGCTTACTTCGTAGGGGCCTCTCCTACAATGAGCAGTTCTTC,NA,TRBJ2-1,NA,TRBV7-3
CASSLFLSRGSGTLNTEAFF,TGCGCCAGCAGCTTGTTTCTTTCTCGTGGATCCGGGACTCTGAACACTGAAGCTTTCTTT,few,TRBJ1-1,NA,TRBV5-1
CAWSVRGTGQETQYF,TGTGCCTGGAGTGTACGGGGAACAGGGCAAGAGACCCAGTACTTC,NA,TRBJ2-5,NA,TRBV30
CASSYRTGAGEQFF,TGTGCCAGCAGTTACAGGACAGGGGCGGGTGAGCAGTTCTTC,NA,TRBJ2-1,TRBD1,TRBV6-6
CASSERLGSGELFF,TGTGCCAGCAGTGAGAGGTTGGGTTCCGGGGAGCTGTTTTTT,few,TRBJ2-2,NA,TRBV25-1
CASSPRLAGGEKSEQYF,TGTGCCAGCAGCCCCCGGCTAGCGGGAGGGGAAAAGAGTGAGCAGTACTTC,NA,TRBJ2-7,TRBD2,TRBV7-7
CASSEGLARNTIYF,TGTGCCAGCAGTGAAGGACTGGCCAGAAACACCATATATTTT,NA,TRBJ1-3,NA,TRBV6-1
CASSEFPRAGETQYF,TGTGCCAGCAGTGAATTCCCCAGGGCCGGGGAGACCCAGTACTTC,NA,TRBJ2-5,NA,TRBV6-1
CASSVAMGQAHSGNTIYF,TGTGCCAGCAGCGTAGCTATGGGGCAGGCTCACTCTGGAAACACCATATATTTT,NA,TRBJ1-3,NA,TRBV9
CASSPLVLGGRNEQFF,TGTGCCAGCAGCCCTCTGGTTCTTGGAGGACGCAATGAGCAGTTCTTC,NA,TRBJ2-1,NA,TRBV5-6
CASSPRGGVNEQFF,TGTGCCAGCAGCCCCCGAGGGGGAGTGAATGAGCAGTTCTTC,NA,TRBJ2-1,NA,TRBV13
CASSLGGLETQYF,TGTGCCAGCAGCTTAGGAGGGTTGGAGACCCAGTACTTC,few,TRBJ2-5,NA,TRBV5-4
CASGGHLDTQYF,TGTGCCAGCGGGGGACACTTAGATACGCAGTATTTT,few,TRBJ2-3,NA,TRBV2
CASSPGTGQETQYF,TGTGCCAGCAGCCCCGGGACAGGGCAAGAGACCCAGTACTTC,NA,TRBJ2-5,TRBD1,TRBV5-4
CATRQGDVGTEAFF,TGTGCCACCCGACAGGGCGATGTGGGCACTGAAGCTTTCTTT,few,TRBJ1-1,TRBD1,TRBV28
CASSLTGQDYLEQYF,TGTGCCAGCAGCTTAACGGGCCAGGACTACCTCGAGCAGTACTTC,NA,TRBJ2-7,NA,TRBV7-9
CASSPWTGEANSPLHF,TGTGCCAGCAGCCCATGGACAGGAGAAGCTAATTCACCCCTCCACTTT,NA,TRBJ1-6,TRBD1,TRBV4-2
CASSLLVGGGQGPSQYF,TGTGCCAGCAGCTTGTTGGTTGGAGGGGGACAGGGTCCATCCCAGTACTTC,NA,TRBJ2-5,TRBD1,TRBV5-4
CASSVTGVEQYF,TGTGCCAGTTCGGTGACAGGGGTCGAGCAGTACTTC,NA,TRBJ2-7,TRBD1,TRBV28
CASSLLPGGTGELFF,TGTGCCAGCAGCTTACTCCCAGGGGGCACCGGGGAGCTGTTTTTT,NA,TRBJ2-2,TRBD1,TRBV11-2
CASSPLDRVIEAYGYTF,TGTGCCAGCTCACCACTGGACAGGGTGATTGAGGCCTATGGCTACACCTTC,NA,TRBJ1-2,TRBD1,TRBV18
CASSQDLVPPRDTQYF,TGCGCCAGCAGCCAAGATCTAGTGCCGCCTCGGGATACGCAGTATTTT,NA,TRBJ2-3,NA,TRBV4-1
CASSIKGQGNTEAFF,TGCGCCAGCAGCATTAAGGGACAGGGCAACACTGAAGCTTTCTTT,few,TRBJ1-1,TRBD1,TRBV5-1
CASSLAGSSGANVLTF,TGCGCCAGCAGCTTGGCCGGGAGCTCTGGGGCCAACGTCCTGACTTTC,NA,TRBJ2-6,NA,TRBV5-1
CASSWAGLAGEETQYF,TGTGCCAGCAGTTGGGCGGGACTAGCGGGTGAAGAGACCCAGTACTTC,NA,TRBJ2-5,TRBD2,TRBV6-5
CASSMWAGGETQYF,TGTGCCAGTAGTATGTGGGCGGGAGGTGAGACCCAGTACTTC,NA,TRBJ2-5,TRBD2,TRBV19
CASSLSFGEQYF,TGTGCCAGCAGTTTATCATTCGGCGAGCAGTACTTC,few,TRBJ2-7,NA,TRBV27
CAWRGTGVNTQYF,TGTGCCTGGAGAGGGACAGGGGTAAATACGCAGTATTTT,few,TRBJ2-3,TRBD1,TRBV30
CAWSVGQLYGYTF,TGTGCCTGGAGTGTAGGACAGCTCTATGGCTACACCTTC,NA,TRBJ1-2,NA,TRBV30
CASRNRGKSVYGYTF,TGTGCCAGCCGCAACAGGGGAAAGAGTGTCTATGGCTACACCTTC,few,TRBJ1-2,TRBD1,TRBV6-1
CASSPRPASTAEAFF,TGTGCCAGCAGTCCACGCCCCGCCTCGACAGCTGAAGCTTTCTTT,NA,TRBJ1-1,NA,TRBV5-6
CASRGGTLSSGANVLTF,TGTGCCAGCAGGGGGGGGACATTGAGCTCTGGGGCCAACGTCCTGACTTTC,few,TRBJ2-6,NA,TRBV5-4
CASVLAGTDTQYF,TGTGCCAGCGTTCTAGCGGGCACAGATACGCAGTATTTT,NA,TRBJ2-3,TRBD2,TRBV6-1
CASSAPAGSWATEQFF,TGCGCCAGCAGTGCGCCGGCGGGGAGTTGGGCAACTGAGCAGTTCTTC,few,TRBJ2-1,NA,TRBV10-2
CASSLTRPIREQYF,TGTGCCAGCTCACTTACCCGTCCCATCCGGGAGCAGTACTTC,NA,TRBJ2-7,NA,TRBV18
CAWRATETVPKNIQYF,TGTGCCTGGAGGGCAACAGAGACGGTCCCCAAAAACATTCAGTACTTC,many,TRBJ2-4,NA,TRBV30
CASSLGAGGNEQYF,TGCGCCAGCAGCTTGGGAGCGGGAGGAAACGAGCAGTACTTC,NA,TRBJ2-7,TRBD2,TRBV5-1
CASSLAQGQGGYGYTF,TGTGCCAGCAGCTTAGCGCAGGGACAGGGGGGCTATGGCTACACCTTC,NA,TRBJ1-2,TRBD1,TRBV7-2
CASSDRGNYGYTF,TGTGCCAGCAGTGACAGGGGTAACTATGGCTACACCTTC,NA,TRBJ1-2,NA,TRBV6-1
CATSRDSPGRGSSYEQYF,TGTGCCACCAGCAGAGATTCCCCGGGGAGGGGAAGCTCCTACGAGCAGTACTTC,few,TRBJ2-7,TRBD2,TRBV15
CASSEAGQKYEQYF,TGTGCCAGCAGTGAAGCTGGACAGAAATACGAGCAGTACTTC,few,TRBJ2-7,NA,TRBV2
CASSPGQLEKLFF,TGCGCCAGCAGCCCGGGACAGTTGGAAAAACTGTTTTTT,few,TRBJ1-4,TRBD1,TRBV4-1
CASSEMGSGLLEQYF,TGTGCCAGCAGTGAAATGGGGAGCGGACTTCTCGAGCAGTACTTC,few,TRBJ2-7,NA,TRBV25-1